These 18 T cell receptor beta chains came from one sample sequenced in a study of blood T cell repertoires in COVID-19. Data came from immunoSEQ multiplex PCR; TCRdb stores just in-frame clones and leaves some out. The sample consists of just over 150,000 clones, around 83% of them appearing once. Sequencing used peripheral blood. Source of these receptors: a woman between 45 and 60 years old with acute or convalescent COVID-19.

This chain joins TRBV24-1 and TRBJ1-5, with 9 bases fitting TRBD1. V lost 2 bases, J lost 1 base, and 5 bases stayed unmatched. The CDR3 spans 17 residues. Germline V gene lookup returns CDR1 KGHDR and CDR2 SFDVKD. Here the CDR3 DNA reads TGTGCCACCAGTGATTACCCTGGGACAGGGAGCAATCAGCCCCAGCATTTT. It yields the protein CATSDYPGTGSNQPQHF.

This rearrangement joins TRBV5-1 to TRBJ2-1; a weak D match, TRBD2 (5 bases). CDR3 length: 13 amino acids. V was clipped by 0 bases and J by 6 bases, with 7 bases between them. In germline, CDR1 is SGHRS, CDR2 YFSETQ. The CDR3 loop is CASSLGTFNEQFF. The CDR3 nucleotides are TGCGCCAGCAGCTTGGGGACTTTCAATGAGCAGTTCTTC.

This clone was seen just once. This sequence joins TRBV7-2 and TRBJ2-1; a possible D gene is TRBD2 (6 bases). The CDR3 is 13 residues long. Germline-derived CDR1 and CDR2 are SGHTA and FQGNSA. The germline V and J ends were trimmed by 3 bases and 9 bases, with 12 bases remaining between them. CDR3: CASSLVGTSEQFF. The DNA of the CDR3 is TGTGCCAGCAGCTTGGTAGGGACTTCTGAGCAGTTCTTC.

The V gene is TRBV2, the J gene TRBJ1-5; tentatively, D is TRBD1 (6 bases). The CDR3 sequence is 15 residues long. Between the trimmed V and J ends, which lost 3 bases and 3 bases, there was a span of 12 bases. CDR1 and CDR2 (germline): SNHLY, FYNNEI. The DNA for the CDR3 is TGTGCCAGCAGTGACTACGACAGGTACAATCAGCCCCAGCATTTT. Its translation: CASSDYDRYNQPQHF.

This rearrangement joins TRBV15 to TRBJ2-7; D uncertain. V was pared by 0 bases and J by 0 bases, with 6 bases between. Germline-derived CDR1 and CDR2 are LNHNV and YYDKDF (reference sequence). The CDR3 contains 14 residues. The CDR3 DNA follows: TGTGCCACCAGCAGAGATTCGGTCTCCTACGAGCAGTACTTC. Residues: CATSRDSVSYEQYF.

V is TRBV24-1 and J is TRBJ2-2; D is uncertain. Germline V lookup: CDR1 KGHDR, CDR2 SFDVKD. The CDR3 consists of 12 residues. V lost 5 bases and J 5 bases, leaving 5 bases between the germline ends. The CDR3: CATSARTGELFF. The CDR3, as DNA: TGTGCCACCAGTGCCCGTACCGGGGAGCTGTTTTTT.

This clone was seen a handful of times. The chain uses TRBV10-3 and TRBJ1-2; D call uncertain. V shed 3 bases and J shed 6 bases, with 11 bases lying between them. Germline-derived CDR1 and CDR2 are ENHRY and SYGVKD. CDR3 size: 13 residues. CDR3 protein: CAISDSVFNGYTF. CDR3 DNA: TGTGCCATCAGTGATTCAGTCTTTAATGGCTACACCTTC.

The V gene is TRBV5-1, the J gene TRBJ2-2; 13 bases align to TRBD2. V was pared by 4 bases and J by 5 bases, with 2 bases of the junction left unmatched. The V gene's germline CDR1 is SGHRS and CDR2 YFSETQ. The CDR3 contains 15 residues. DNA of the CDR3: TGCGCCAGCAGCCCGGGACTAGCGGGGACCGGGGAGCTGTTTTTT. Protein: CASSPGLAGTGELFF.

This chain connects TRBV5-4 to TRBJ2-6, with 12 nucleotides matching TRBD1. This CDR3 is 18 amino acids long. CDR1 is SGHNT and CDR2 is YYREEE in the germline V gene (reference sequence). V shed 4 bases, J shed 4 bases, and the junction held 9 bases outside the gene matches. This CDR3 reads CASSPGGQGARGANVLTF. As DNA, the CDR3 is TGTGCCAGCAGCCCCGGGGGACAGGGGGCGCGAGGGGCCAACGTCCTGACTTTC.

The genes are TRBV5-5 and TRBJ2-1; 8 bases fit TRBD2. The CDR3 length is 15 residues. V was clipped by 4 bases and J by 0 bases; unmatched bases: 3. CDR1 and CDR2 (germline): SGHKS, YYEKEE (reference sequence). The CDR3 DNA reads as TGTGCCAGCAGCCTGAGCGGGGGCTCCTACAATGAGCAGTTCTTC. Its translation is CASSLSGGSYNEQFF.

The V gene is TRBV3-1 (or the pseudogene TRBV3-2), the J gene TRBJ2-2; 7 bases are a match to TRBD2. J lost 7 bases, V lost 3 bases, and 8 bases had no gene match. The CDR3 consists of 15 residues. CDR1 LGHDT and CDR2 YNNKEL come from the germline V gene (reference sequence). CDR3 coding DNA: TGTGCCAGCAGCCATAGACTAGCTGTCGTCGGGGAGCTGTTTTTT. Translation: CASSHRLAVVGELFF.

The CDR3 DNA reads TGTGCCAGCAGCCCCGGGACAGGGATTAATGGCTACACCTTC. It is translated as CASSPGTGINGYTF. The rearrangement joins TRBV7-6 to TRBJ1-2, with 9 positions matching TRBD1. The CDR3 is made up of 14 amino acids. V shed 5 bases, J shed 6 bases, and the junction held 7 bases outside the gene matches. Germline values: CDR1 SGHVS, CDR2 FNYEAQ.

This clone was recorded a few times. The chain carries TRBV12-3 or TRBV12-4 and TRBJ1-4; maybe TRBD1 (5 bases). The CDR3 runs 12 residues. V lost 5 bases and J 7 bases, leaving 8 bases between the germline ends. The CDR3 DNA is TGTGCCAGCAGTGGGGGGGTTGAAAAACTGTTTTTT. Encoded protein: CASSGGVEKLFF.

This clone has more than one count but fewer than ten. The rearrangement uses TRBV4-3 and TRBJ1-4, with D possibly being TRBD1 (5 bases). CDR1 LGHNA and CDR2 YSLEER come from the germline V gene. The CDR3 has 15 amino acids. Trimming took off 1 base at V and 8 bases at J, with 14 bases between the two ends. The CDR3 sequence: CASSQVSGVGEKLFF. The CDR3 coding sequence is TGCGCCAGCAGCCAAGTCTCGGGGGTAGGGGAAAAACTGTTTTTT.

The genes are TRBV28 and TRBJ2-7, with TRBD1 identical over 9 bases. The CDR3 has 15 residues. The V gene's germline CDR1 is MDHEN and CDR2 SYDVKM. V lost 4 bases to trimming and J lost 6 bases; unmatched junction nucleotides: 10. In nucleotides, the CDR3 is TGTGCCAGCAGTTCGACCGGGACAGGGAATACCGAGCAGTACTTC. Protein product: CASSSTGTGNTEQYF.

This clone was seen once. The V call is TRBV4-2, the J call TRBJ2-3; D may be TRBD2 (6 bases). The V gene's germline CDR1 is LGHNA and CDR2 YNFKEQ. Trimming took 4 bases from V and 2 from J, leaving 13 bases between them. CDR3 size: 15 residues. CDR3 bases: TGTGCCAGCAGCCCCGGGACTCGCTACACAGATACGCAGTATTTT. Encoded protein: CASSPGTRYTDTQYF.

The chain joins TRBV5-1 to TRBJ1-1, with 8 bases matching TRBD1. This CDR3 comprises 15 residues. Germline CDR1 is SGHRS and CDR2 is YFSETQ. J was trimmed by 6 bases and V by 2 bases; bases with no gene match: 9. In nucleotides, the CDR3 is TGCGCCAGCAGCTTACGGACAGGGCATGACGCTGAAGCTTTCTTT. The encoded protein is CASSLRTGHDAEAFF.

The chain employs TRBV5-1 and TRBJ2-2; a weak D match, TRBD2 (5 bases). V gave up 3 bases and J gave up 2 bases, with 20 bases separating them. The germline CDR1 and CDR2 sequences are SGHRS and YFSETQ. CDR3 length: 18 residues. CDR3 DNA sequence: TGCGCCAGCAGCTCCTCCGTGGCGGGCTATACTAACACCGGGGAGCTGTTTTTT. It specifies CASSSSVAGYTNTGELFF.